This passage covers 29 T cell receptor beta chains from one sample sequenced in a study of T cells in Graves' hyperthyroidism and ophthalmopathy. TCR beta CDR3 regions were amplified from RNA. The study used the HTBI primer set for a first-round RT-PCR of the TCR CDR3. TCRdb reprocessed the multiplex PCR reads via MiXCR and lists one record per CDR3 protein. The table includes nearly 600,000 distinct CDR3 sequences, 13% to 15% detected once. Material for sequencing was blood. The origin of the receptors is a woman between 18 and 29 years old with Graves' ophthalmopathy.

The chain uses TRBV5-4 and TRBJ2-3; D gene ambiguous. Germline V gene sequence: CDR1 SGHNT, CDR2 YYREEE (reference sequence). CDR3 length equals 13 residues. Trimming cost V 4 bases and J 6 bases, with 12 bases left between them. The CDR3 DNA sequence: TGTGCCAGCAGCCCCGGTTTTGGGGATACGCAGTATTTT. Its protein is CASSPGFGDTQYF.

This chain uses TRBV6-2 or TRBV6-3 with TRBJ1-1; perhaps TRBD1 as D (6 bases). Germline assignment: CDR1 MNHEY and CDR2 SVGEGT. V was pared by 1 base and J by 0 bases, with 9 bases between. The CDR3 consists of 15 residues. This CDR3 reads CASSYFGGLNTEAFF. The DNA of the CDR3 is TGTGCCAGCAGTTACTTTGGGGGGCTGAACACTGAAGCTTTCTTT.

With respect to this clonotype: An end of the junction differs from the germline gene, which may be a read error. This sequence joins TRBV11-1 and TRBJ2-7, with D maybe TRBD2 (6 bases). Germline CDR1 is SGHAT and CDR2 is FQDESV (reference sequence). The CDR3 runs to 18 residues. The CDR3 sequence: CASSQDIPLSGAPYEQYF. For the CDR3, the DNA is TGCGCCAGCAGCCAAGACATTCCGCTTAGCGGAGCCCCCTACGAGCAGTACTTC.

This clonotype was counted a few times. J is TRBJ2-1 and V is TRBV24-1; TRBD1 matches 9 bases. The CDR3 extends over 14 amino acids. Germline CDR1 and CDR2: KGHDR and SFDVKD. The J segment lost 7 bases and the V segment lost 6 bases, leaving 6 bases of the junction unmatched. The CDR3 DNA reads TGTGCCACCAGTCCCTGGACAGGGGAGAATGAGCAGTTCTTC. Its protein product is CATSPWTGENEQFF.

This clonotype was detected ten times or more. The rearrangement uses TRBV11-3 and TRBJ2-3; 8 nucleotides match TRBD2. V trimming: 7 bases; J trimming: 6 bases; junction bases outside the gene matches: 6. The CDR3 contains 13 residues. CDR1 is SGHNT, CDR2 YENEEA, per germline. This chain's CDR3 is CASTLRGGDTQYF. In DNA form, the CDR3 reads TGTGCCAGCACCCTTCGGGGGGGGGATACGCAGTATTTT.

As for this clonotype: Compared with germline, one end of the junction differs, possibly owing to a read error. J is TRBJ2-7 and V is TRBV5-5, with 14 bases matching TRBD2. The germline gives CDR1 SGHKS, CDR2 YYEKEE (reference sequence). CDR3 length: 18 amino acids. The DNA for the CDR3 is TGCGCCAGCAGCTTGCCGCCGGGACTAGCGGGAGAGGACTACGAGCAGTACTTC. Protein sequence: CASSLPPGLAGEDYEQYF.

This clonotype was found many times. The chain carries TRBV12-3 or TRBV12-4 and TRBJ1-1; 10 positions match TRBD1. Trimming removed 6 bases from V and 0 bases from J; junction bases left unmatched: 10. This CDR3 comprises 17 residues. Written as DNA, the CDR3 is TGTGCCAGCAGCCCTTGGACAGGGGGGGTGGTGAACACTGAAGCTTTCTTT. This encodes CASSPWTGGVVNTEAFF.

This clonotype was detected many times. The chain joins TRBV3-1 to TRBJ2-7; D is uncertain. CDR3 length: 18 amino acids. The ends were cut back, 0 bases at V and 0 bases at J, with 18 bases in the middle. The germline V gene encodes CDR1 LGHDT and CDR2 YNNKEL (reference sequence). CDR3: CASSQDPVWGNGSYEQYF. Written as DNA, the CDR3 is TGTGCCAGCAGCCAAGATCCTGTGTGGGGTAATGGCTCCTACGAGCAGTACTTC.

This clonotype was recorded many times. Written as DNA, the CDR3 is TGCAGTGCTTTAGCGGCGGCAAGTTACAATGAGCAGTTCTTC. Amino acid sequence: CSALAAASYNEQFF. V is TRBV20-1 and J is TRBJ2-1; D perhaps matches TRBD2 (6 bases). The germline V and J ends were trimmed by 5 bases and 4 bases, with 15 bases remaining between them. Per germline, CDR1 DFQATT and CDR2 SNEGSKA (reference sequence). This CDR3 region has 14 residues.

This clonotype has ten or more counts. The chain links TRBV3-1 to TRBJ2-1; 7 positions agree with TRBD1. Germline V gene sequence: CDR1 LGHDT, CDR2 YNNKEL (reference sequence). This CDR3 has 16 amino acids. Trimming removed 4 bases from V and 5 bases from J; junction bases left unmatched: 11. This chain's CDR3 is CASSPIDRAGDNEQFF. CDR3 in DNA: TGTGCCAGCAGCCCGATTGACAGGGCTGGCGACAATGAGCAGTTCTTC.

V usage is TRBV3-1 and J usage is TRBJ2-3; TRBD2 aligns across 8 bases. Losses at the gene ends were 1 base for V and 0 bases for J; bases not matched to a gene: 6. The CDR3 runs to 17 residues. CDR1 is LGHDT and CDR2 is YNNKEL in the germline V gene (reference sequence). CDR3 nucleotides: TGTGCCAGCAGCCAAGGAAGAGCTAGCGGGAGCACAGATACGCAGTATTTT. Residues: CASSQGRASGSTDTQYF.

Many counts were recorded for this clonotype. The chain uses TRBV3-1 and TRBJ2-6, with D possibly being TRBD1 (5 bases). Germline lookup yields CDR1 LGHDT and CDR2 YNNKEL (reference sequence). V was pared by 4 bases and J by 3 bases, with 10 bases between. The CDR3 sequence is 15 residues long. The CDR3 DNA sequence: TGTGCCAGCAGCCTAGGCAGGGTTGGGGCCAACGTCCTGACTTTC. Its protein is CASSLGRVGANVLTF.

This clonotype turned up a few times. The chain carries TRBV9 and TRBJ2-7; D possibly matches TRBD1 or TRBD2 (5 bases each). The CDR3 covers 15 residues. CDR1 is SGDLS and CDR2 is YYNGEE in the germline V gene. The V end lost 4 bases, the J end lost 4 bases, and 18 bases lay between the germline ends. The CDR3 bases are TGTGCCAGCAGCACACAGCCGGGGCGCGAGTACGAGCAGTACTTC. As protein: CASSTQPGREYEQYF.

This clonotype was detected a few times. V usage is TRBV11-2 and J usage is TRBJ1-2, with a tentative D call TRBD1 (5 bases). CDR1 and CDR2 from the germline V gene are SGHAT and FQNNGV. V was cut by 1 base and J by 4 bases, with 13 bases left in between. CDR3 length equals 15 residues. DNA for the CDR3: TGTGCCAGCAGCTTAGGGGGCCGACCCAGCTATGGCTACACCTTC. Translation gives CASSLGGRPSYGYTF.

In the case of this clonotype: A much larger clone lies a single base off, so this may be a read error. The CDR3 DNA sequence: TGTGCCAGCGGTTCGACAGGTTACTACGAGCAGTACTTC. It yields the protein CASGSTGYYEQYF. This chain links TRBV12-3 or TRBV12-4 with TRBJ2-7, with a possible D match to TRBD1 (6 bases). This CDR3 is 13 amino acids long. The V end was cut by 8 bases, the J end by 3 bases, with 14 bases between.

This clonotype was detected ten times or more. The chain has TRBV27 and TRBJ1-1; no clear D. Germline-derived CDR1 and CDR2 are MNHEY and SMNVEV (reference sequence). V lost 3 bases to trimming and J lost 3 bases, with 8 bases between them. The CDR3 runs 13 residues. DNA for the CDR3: TGTGCCAGCAGTTTGGGATCTTACACTGAAGCTTTCTTT. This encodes CASSLGSYTEAFF.

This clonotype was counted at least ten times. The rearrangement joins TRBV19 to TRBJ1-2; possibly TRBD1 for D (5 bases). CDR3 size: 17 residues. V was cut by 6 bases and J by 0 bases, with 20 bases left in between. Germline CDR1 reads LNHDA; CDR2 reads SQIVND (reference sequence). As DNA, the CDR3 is TGTGCCAGTAGAACTGCGCCATGGCAGGGCGCTAACTATGGCTACACCTTC. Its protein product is CASRTAPWQGANYGYTF.

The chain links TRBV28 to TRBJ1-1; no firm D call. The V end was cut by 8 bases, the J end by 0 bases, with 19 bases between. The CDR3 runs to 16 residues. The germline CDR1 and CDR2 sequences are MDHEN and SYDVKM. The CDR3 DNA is TGTGCCAGCGTCCACGACCTGGTAACTATGAACACTGAAGCTTTCTTT. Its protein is CASVHDLVTMNTEAFF.

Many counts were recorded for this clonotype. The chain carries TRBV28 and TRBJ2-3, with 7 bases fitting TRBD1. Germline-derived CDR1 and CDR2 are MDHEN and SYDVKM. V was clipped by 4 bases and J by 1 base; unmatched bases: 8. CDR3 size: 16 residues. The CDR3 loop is CASSSDRASGTDTQYF. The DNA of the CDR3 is TGTGCCAGCAGTTCAGACAGGGCCTCGGGCACAGATACGCAGTATTTT.

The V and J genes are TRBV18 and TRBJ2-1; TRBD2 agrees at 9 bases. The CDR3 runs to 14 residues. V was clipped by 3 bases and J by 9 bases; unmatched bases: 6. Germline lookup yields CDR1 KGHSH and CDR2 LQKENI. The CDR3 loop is CASSPPGLASEQFF. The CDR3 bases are TGTGCCAGCTCACCCCCGGGACTAGCTAGTGAGCAGTTCTTC.

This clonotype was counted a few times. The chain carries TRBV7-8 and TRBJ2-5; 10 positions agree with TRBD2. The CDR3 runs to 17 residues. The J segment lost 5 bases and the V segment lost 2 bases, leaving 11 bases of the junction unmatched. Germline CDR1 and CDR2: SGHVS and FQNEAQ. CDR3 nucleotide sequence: TGTGCCAGCAGCTTATTCGCTTCTAGCGGGAGTTTTGAGACCCAGTACTTC. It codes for CASSLFASSGSFETQYF. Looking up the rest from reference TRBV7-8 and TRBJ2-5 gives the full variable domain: GAGVSQSPRYKVAKRGQDVALRCDPISGHVSLFWYQQALGQGPEFLTYFQNEAQLDKSGLPSDRFFAERPEGSVSTLKIQRTQQEDSAVYLCASSLFASSGSFETQYFGPGTRLLVL.

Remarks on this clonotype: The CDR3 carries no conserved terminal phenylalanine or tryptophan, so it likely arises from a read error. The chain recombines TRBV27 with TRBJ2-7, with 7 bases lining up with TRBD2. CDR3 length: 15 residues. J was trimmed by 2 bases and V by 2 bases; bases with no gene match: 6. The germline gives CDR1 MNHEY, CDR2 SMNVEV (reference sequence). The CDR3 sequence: CASSLRGGPPYEQYL. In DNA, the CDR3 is TGTGCCAGCAGTTTAAGGGGAGGGCCCCCCTACGAGCAGTACCTC.

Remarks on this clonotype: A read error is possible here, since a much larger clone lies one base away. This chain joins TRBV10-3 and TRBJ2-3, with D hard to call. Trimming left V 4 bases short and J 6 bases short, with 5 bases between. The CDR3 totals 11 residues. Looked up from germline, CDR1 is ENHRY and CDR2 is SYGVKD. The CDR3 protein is CAISAMDTQYF. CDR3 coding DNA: TGTGCCATCAGTGCGATGGATACGCAGTATTTT.

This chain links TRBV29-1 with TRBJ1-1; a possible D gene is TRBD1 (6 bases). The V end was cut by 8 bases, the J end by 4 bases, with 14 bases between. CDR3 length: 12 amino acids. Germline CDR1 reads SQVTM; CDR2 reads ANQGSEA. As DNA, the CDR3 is TGCAGCCCCGGGGGGGGGGCCACTGAAGCTTTCTTT. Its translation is CSPGGGATEAFF.

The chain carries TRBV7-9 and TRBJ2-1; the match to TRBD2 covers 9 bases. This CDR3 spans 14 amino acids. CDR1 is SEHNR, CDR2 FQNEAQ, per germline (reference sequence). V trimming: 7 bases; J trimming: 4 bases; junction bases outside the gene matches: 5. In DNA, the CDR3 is TGTGCCAGCACAGGGCGGGAGGGTTACAATGAGCAGTTCTTC. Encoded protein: CASTGREGYNEQFF.

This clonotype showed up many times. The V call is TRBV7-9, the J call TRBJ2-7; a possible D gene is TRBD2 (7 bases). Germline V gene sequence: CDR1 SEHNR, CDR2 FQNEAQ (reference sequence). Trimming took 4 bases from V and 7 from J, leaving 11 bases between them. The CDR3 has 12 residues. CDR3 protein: CASSSEGGEQYF. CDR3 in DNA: TGTGCCAGCAGCTCAGAGGGGGGGGAGCAGTACTTC.

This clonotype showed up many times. The CDR3 protein is CASSWDPTYEQYF. The CDR3 region has the DNA TGTGCCAGCAGCTGGGACCCAACCTACGAGCAGTACTTC. The chain recombines TRBV6-1 with TRBJ2-7; D may match TRBD1 or TRBD2 (5 bases each). Trimming stripped 6 bases from V and 2 bases from J, with 11 bases between. This CDR3 contains 13 residues. Germline CDR1 and CDR2: MNHNS and SASEGT.

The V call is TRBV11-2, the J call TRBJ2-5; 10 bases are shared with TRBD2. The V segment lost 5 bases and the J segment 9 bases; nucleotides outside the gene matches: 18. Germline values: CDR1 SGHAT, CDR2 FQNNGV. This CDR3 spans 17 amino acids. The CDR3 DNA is TGTGCCAGCAGCCAGATCGCCCCGGCTAGCGGGAGCTCGGCCCAGTACTTC. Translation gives CASSQIAPASGSSAQYF.

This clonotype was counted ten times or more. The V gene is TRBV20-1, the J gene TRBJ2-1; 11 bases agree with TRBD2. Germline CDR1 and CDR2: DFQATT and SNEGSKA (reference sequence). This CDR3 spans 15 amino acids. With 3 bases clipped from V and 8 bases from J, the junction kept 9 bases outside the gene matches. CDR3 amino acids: CSASPATSGVHEQFF. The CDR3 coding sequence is TGCAGTGCTAGTCCCGCGACTAGCGGGGTTCATGAGCAGTTCTTC.